Listed below are T cell receptor beta chains from one sample, sequenced in a study of cytomegalovirus exposure and HLA in healthy donors. The data were produced by immunoSEQ multiplex PCR, yet TCRdb's version contains in-frame clones alone and is incomplete. Counted here are around 50,000 clones, about 78% occurring once; the ten biggest clones make up 8% to 8.5%. Source material: PBMCs. These receptors were obtained from a man aged 30 to 39 in good health and CMV-seropositive. Each CDR3 is given with its conserved first and last residue. The D gene is left open where the match is weak. Clone size is shown for a subset of rows, as once, few, many or a class of expanded clone.

D gene: .; J gene: TRBJ1-2; clone size: .; V gene: TRBV2; CDR3 protein: CASRPLAGAARGYTF; CDR3 DNA: TGTGCCAGCAGGCCGCTGGCGGGGGCCGCTCGTGGCTACACCTTC
D gene: .; J gene: TRBJ2-5; clone size: .; V gene: TRBV6-6; CDR3 protein: CASSAPSGGGETQYF; CDR3 DNA: TGTGCCAGCAGTGCCCCTAGTGGGGGCGGCGAGACCCAGTACTTC
D gene: .; J gene: TRBJ2-7; clone size: once; V gene: TRBV6-5; CDR3 protein: CASSSGTPTSYEQYF; CDR3 DNA: TGTGCCAGCAGTTCCGGGACTCCTACCTCCTACGAGCAGTACTTC
D gene: TRBD2; J gene: TRBJ2-1; clone size: once; V gene: TRBV19; CDR3 protein: CATGGGLAGAHLSGDEQFF; CDR3 DNA: TGTGCCACCGGGGGGGGACTAGCGGGGGCCCACCTTTCCGGGGATGAGCAGTTCTTC
D gene: TRBD2; J gene: TRBJ2-5; clone size: .; V gene: TRBV30; CDR3 protein: CAWSVLGSGDQETQYF; CDR3 DNA: TGTGCCTGGAGTGTACTAGGTAGCGGGGACCAAGAGACCCAGTACTTC
D gene: TRBD2; J gene: TRBJ2-1; clone size: few; V gene: TRBV6-1; CDR3 protein: CASSEDPTSGGLVEQFF; CDR3 DNA: TGTGCCAGCAGTGAGGATCCTACAAGCGGCGGACTAGTCGAGCAGTTCTTC
D gene: TRBD1; J gene: TRBJ1-5; clone size: few; V gene: TRBV6-5; CDR3 protein: CASSYSNRGNQPQHF; CDR3 DNA: TGTGCCAGCAGTTACTCGAACAGGGGGAATCAGCCCCAGCATTTT
D gene: .; J gene: TRBJ1-1; clone size: .; V gene: TRBV19; CDR3 protein: CASRLERNTEAFF; CDR3 DNA: TGTGCCAGTAGGTTGGAGAGGAACACTGAAGCTTTCTTT
D gene: TRBD2; J gene: TRBJ2-3; clone size: .; V gene: TRBV4-1; CDR3 protein: CASSQDRTSGEGSTQYF; CDR3 DNA: TGCGCCAGCAGCCAAGATCGGACTAGCGGGGAGGGTAGTACGCAGTATTTT
D gene: .; J gene: TRBJ2-1; clone size: .; V gene: TRBV6-4; CDR3 protein: CASSVSGESYNEQFF; CDR3 DNA: TGTGCCAGCAGTGTTAGCGGTGAATCCTACAATGAGCAGTTCTTC
D gene: TRBD1; J gene: TRBJ2-5; clone size: .; V gene: TRBV19; CDR3 protein: CASTPTGEFETQYF; CDR3 DNA: TGTGCCAGTACCCCGACAGGGGAGTTCGAGACCCAGTACTTC
D gene: .; J gene: TRBJ2-7; clone size: .; V gene: TRBV6-1; CDR3 protein: CASRDTGIPSYEQYF; CDR3 DNA: TGTGCCAGCAGAGATACAGGGATCCCCTCCTACGAGCAGTACTTC
D gene: .; J gene: TRBJ2-7; clone size: .; V gene: TRBV29-1; CDR3 protein: CSVVGVNYEQYF; CDR3 DNA: TGCAGCGTTGTAGGGGTCAATTACGAGCAGTACTTC
D gene: .; J gene: TRBJ1-1; clone size: .; V gene: TRBV28; CDR3 protein: CASTQGGEAEAFF; CDR3 DNA: TGTGCCAGCACTCAAGGGGGGGAAGCTGAAGCTTTCTTT
D gene: .; J gene: TRBJ2-3; clone size: few; V gene: TRBV13; CDR3 protein: CASSFGGTDTQYF; CDR3 DNA: TGTGCCAGCAGCTTCGGGGGCACAGATACGCAGTATTTT
D gene: TRBD2; J gene: TRBJ2-5; clone size: .; V gene: TRBV7-6; CDR3 protein: CASSLKTAGGPYEQYF; CDR3 DNA: TGTGCCAGCAGCTTAAAGACGGCGGGGGGGCCGTATGAGCAGTACTTC
D gene: .; J gene: TRBJ1-2; clone size: .; V gene: TRBV27; CDR3 protein: CASRKALGDGGNYGYTF; CDR3 DNA: TGTGCCAGCAGGAAGGCCTTGGGCGACGGGGGGAACTATGGCTACACCTTC
D gene: TRBD2; J gene: TRBJ2-1; clone size: .; V gene: TRBV9; CDR3 protein: CASSVVGGPDEQFF; CDR3 DNA: TGTGCCAGCAGCGTAGTGGGAGGGCCGGATGAGCAGTTCTTC
D gene: .; J gene: TRBJ1-6; clone size: .; V gene: TRBV28; CDR3 protein: CASSLGGGPYSPLHF; CDR3 DNA: TGTGCCAGCAGTCTTGGGGGGGGCCCCTATTCACCCCTCCACTTT
D gene: .; J gene: TRBJ2-5; clone size: .; V gene: TRBV7-9; CDR3 protein: CASSLTIQETQYF; CDR3 DNA: TGTGCCAGCAGCTTAACTATTCAAGAGACCCAGTACTTC
D gene: TRBD1; J gene: TRBJ1-4; clone size: .; V gene: TRBV18; CDR3 protein: CASSPLDRGNEKLFF; CDR3 DNA: TGTGCCAGCTCACCCCTCGACAGGGGTAATGAAAAACTGTTTTTT
D gene: TRBD1; J gene: TRBJ2-3; clone size: .; V gene: TRBV2; CDR3 protein: CASSAGTASTDTQYF; CDR3 DNA: TGTGCCAGCAGTGCAGGGACAGCTAGCACAGATACGCAGTATTTT
D gene: TRBD1; J gene: TRBJ1-4; clone size: .; V gene: TRBV6-1; CDR3 protein: CASRTGGLTNEKLFF; CDR3 DNA: TGTGCCAGCAGGACAGGGGGTTTAACTAATGAAAAACTGTTTTTT
D gene: .; J gene: TRBJ2-1; clone size: .; V gene: TRBV7-6; CDR3 protein: CASSNRDNEQFF; CDR3 DNA: TGTGCCAGCAGCAACCGGGACAATGAGCAGTTCTTC
D gene: TRBD1; J gene: TRBJ1-6; clone size: few; V gene: TRBV27; CDR3 protein: CASSARTGGGPLHF; CDR3 DNA: TGTGCCAGCAGCGCGAGAACAGGGGGCGGACCCCTCCACTTT
D gene: .; J gene: TRBJ1-6; clone size: few; V gene: TRBV5-6; CDR3 protein: CASSLAGYNSPLHF; CDR3 DNA: TGTGCCAGCAGCTTGGCCGGTTATAATTCACCCCTCCACTTT
D gene: .; J gene: TRBJ2-7; clone size: .; V gene: TRBV5-6; CDR3 protein: CASSLDVGRAPGEQYF; CDR3 DNA: TGTGCCAGCAGCTTGGACGTGGGCAGGGCCCCTGGCGAGCAGTACTTC
D gene: TRBD2; J gene: TRBJ2-7; clone size: once; V gene: TRBV28; CDR3 protein: CASSEGLDTTGQYF; CDR3 DNA: TGTGCCAGCAGTGAGGGACTAGATACTACTGGGCAGTACTTC